This note documents a single TCR beta chain sequence. No antigen is known for it. Repertoires were sampled repeatedly during chemoradiotherapy. The data originate from a study of chemoradiotherapy in HPV16-positive cancers. Whole-study context: Two HPV16-positive patients' cells yielded candidate HPV-specific clones and common motifs. Study findings and constraints: During treatment, candidate HPV-specific clones and E7-related motifs expanded in tumor. HPV-responsive T-cell expansion during chemoradiotherapy was linked to improved recurrence-free survival in HPV16-positive patients.

The germline V gene encodes CDR1 MNHNS and CDR2 SASEGT. The CDR3 contains 17 residues. V gave up 3 bases and J gave up 4 bases; unmatched junction bases: 8. TCRdb keeps only in-frame clones here, not all; method: immunoSEQ multiplex PCR. This table has around 1,500 clones, around 74% appearing once. The gene calls are TRBV6-1 and TRBJ1-5, with TRBD1 matching 11 bases. This specimen consisted of tumor tissue, obtained from a patient who underwent chemoradiotherapy. This receptor was taken from a human donor with HPV-associated anogenital cancer. The CDR3 region is CASSELGQGVLNQPQHF. Here the CDR3 DNA reads TGTGCCAGCAGTGAGTTGGGACAGGGGGTTTTGAATCAGCCCCAGCATTTT.